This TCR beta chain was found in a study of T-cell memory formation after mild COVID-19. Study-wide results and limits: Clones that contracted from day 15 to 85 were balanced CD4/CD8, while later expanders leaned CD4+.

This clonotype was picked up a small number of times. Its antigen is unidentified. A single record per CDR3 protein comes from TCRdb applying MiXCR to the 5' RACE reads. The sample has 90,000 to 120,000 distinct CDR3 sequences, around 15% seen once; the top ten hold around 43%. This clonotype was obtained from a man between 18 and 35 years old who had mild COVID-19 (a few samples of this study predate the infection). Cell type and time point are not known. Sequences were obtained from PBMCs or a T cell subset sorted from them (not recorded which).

The CDR3 here is CAISDPPGNDNRKGLFF. In DNA, the CDR3 is TGTGCCATCAGTGATCCTCCAGGGAATGACAACCGAAAGGGGCTGTTTTTT. The chain has TRBV10-3 and TRBJ2-2; TRBD1 is a possible D gene (5 bases). V lost 3 bases and J 13 bases, leaving 27 bases between the germline ends. This CDR3 is built from 17 residues. Germline V gene sequence: CDR1 ENHRY, CDR2 SYGVKD.